One sample yielded the 28 T cell receptor beta chains listed below, sequenced in a study of shared clonotypes between healthy human individuals. CD45RO-negative, CCR7-selected cells formed the naive CD8 fraction, which excluded terminally differentiated effector memory CD45RA+ cells. Generated by immunoSEQ multiplex PCR, the TCRdb table keeps only in-frame clones and is missing some. This table holds hundreds of thousands of clones, roughly 96% found once. Sequencing was done on a sample of naive CD8+ T cells sorted from blood. The source is a woman in her twenties or thirties in good health.

This sequence joins TRBV7-2 and TRBJ1-1; weak D call: TRBD1 (6 bases). Germline V gene sequence: CDR1 SGHTA, CDR2 FQGNSA. The V gene lost 2 bases and the J gene lost 7 bases, with 20 bases spanning the gap. The CDR3 loop spans 16 amino acids. CDR3 sequence (DNA): TGTGCCAGCAGCTTATCCCCTTGGGGGGGGCAGGGTGAAGCTTTCTTT. Amino acids: CASSLSPWGGQGEAFF.

This clone was counted once. This chain joins TRBV7-6 and TRBJ2-7, with a possible D match to TRBD2 (6 bases). The V gene's germline CDR1 is SGHVS and CDR2 FNYEAQ. This CDR3 spans 17 amino acids. The V and J ends lost 1 base and 1 base respectively, with 17 bases between them. The chain's CDR3 is CASSLDPTVEGSYEQYF. As DNA, the CDR3 is TGTGCCAGCAGCTTAGACCCCACGGTGGAGGGGTCCTACGAGCAGTACTTC.

The chain carries TRBV7-3 and TRBJ2-3; possible D gene TRBD2, 7 bases. The ends were cut back, 1 base at V and 2 bases at J, with 10 bases in the middle. Germline lookup yields CDR1 SGHTA and CDR2 FQGTGA. CDR3 length: 15 amino acids. CDR3 DNA sequence: TGTGCCAGCAGCTTAAAGCGGGACAACACAGATACGCAGTATTTT. This gives the protein CASSLKRDNTDTQYF.

CDR3 in amino acids: CASKSLAANEQFF. The CDR3 DNA reads as TGTGCCAGCAAGTCGCTAGCTGCCAATGAGCAGTTCTTC. The chain links TRBV7-9 to TRBJ2-1; a weak D match, TRBD2 (5 bases). The germline V gene encodes CDR1 SEHNR and CDR2 FQNEAQ (reference sequence). The V end was cut by 7 bases, the J end by 6 bases, with 13 bases between. There are 13 residues in the CDR3.

This sequence joins TRBV2 and TRBJ2-7, with a weak D call TRBD2 (6 bases). This CDR3 contains 17 residues. Trimming removed 7 bases at V and 4 bases at J, with 26 bases between. Germline lookup yields CDR1 SNHLY and CDR2 FYNNEI. CDR3 residues: CASMLGLLSPSEYEQYF. CDR3 nucleotides: TGTGCCAGCATGTTGGGACTCCTGTCGCCCTCTGAATACGAGCAGTACTTC.

This sequence joins TRBV27 and TRBJ2-2; 10 nucleotides agree with TRBD1. The CDR3 is 16 amino acids. Germline V gene sequence: CDR1 MNHEY, CDR2 SMNVEV (reference sequence). V shed 1 base and J 7 bases; nucleotides not matched to a gene: 6. This CDR3 reads CASSLYPGTGVGELFF. CDR3 in DNA: TGTGCCAGCAGTTTATACCCCGGGACAGGGGTCGGGGAGCTGTTTTTT.

The chain joins TRBV11-2 to TRBJ1-1, with D possibly matching TRBD1 (5 bases). The germline V gene has CDR1 SGHAT and CDR2 FQNNGV. Trimming removed 0 bases from V and 5 bases from J, with 13 bases in between. The CDR3 loop spans 15 amino acids. The CDR3, as DNA: TGTGCCAGCAGCTTAGAGGCGGGGGGGTTGACTGAAGCTTTCTTT. As protein: CASSLEAGGLTEAFF.

V is TRBV9 and J is TRBJ2-7; 9 nucleotides match TRBD2. Unmatched junction bases numbered 8, after V lost 1 base and J lost 6 bases. CDR3 length: 15 amino acids. The germline V gene has CDR1 SGDLS and CDR2 YYNGEE. The CDR3 nucleotides are TGTGCCAGCAGCGTAAGTGCGGGAGGGCCCCTCGAGCAGTACTTC. Amino acid sequence: CASSVSAGGPLEQYF.

The chain links TRBV2 to TRBJ2-1; D remains unclear. V was clipped by 6 bases and J by 4 bases, with 4 bases between them. The CDR3 runs 11 residues. In germline, CDR1 is SNHLY, CDR2 FYNNEI. The CDR3: CASSAYNEQFF. The CDR3 nucleotides are TGTGCCAGCAGCGCTTACAATGAGCAGTTCTTC.

The rearrangement uses TRBV11-2 and TRBJ1-1; D may be TRBD1 (6 bases). The CDR3 is made up of 17 amino acids. Trimming pared 5 bases from V and 0 bases from J, leaving 19 bases between. Germline loops: CDR1 SGHAT, CDR2 FQNNGV. The CDR3 reads CASSQDTGLGMNTEAFF. DNA for the CDR3: TGTGCCAGCAGCCAAGACACAGGGTTGGGGATGAACACTGAAGCTTTCTTT.

V and J are TRBV15 and TRBJ2-2; D is perhaps TRBD1 or TRBD2 (5 bases each). The V end lost 8 bases, the J end lost 1 base, and 11 bases lay between the germline ends. From germline, CDR1 is LNHNV and CDR2 YYDKDF (reference sequence). The CDR3 extends over 14 amino acids. The chain's CDR3 is CATGGSWNTGELFF. The CDR3 DNA reads as TGTGCCACCGGGGGTAGTTGGAACACCGGGGAGCTGTTTTTT.

CDR3 sequence: CASSPDTSNQPQHF. In DNA form, the CDR3 reads TGTGCCAGCAGCCCTGACACCAGCAATCAGCCCCAGCATTTT. The chain uses TRBV5-8 and TRBJ1-5; D not resolved. The CDR3 has 14 residues. Germline V lookup: CDR1 SGHTS, CDR2 YDEGEE. V was cut by 4 bases and J by 1 base, with 9 bases left in between.

The CDR3 bases are TGCGCCAGCACCGACCATAATGAAAAACTGTTTTTT. It is translated as CASTDHNEKLFF. The chain recombines TRBV10-1 with TRBJ1-4; D remains ambiguous. Germline V lookup: CDR1 WNHNN, CDR2 SYGVQD (reference sequence). The CDR3 spans 12 residues. V lost 7 bases and J 4 bases, leaving 7 bases between the germline ends.

This sequence joins TRBV11-3 and TRBJ1-5, with D hard to call. Trimming pared 1 base from V and 0 bases from J, leaving 19 bases between. This CDR3 contains 19 residues. Germline V gene lookup returns CDR1 SGHNT and CDR2 YENEEA. The CDR3 DNA is TGTGCCAGCAGCTTAGTACAGACCCAAGAACTTTATAGCAATCAGCCCCAGCATTTT. Residues: CASSLVQTQELYSNQPQHF.

This chain joins TRBV4-2 and TRBJ1-3; D is uncertain. The CDR3 loop spans 14 amino acids. Germline V CDR1 and CDR2: LGHNA, YNFKEQ. Trimming cost V 0 bases and J 8 bases, with 11 bases left between them. CDR3 bases: TGTGCCAGCAGCCAAGAGGGTACCGGGGACACCATATATTTT. Protein: CASSQEGTGDTIYF.

DNA for the CDR3: TGTGCCAGTACAGGACAGGCCTTAGGGACCGGGGAGCTGTTTTTT. This translates into CASTGQALGTGELFF. The V and J genes are TRBV19 and TRBJ2-2, with 7 bases matching TRBD1. The junction had 10 bases not matched to a gene; V was cut back by 7 bases and J by 5 bases. The CDR3 extends over 15 amino acids. Germline loops: CDR1 LNHDA, CDR2 SQIVND (reference sequence).

This chain joins TRBV10-3 and TRBJ2-3; D is possibly TRBD2 (5 bases). Germline-derived CDR1 and CDR2 are ENHRY and SYGVKD. The CDR3 spans 15 residues. Trimming pared 3 bases from V and 0 bases from J, leaving 10 bases between. The CDR3 coding sequence is TGTGCCATCAGTGATGGGAGATCTAGCACAGATACGCAGTATTTT. Translated, it gives CAISDGRSSTDTQYF.

The V call is TRBV14, the J call TRBJ1-3; D call uncertain. This CDR3 comprises 16 residues. CDR1 is SGHDN, CDR2 FVKESK, per germline. V was trimmed by 0 bases and J by 0 bases, leaving 9 bases between them. Written as DNA, the CDR3 is TGTGCCAGCAGCCAAGATTACTCCCTCTCTGGAAACACCATATATTTT. Encoded protein: CASSQDYSLSGNTIYF.

The chain has TRBV6-5 and TRBJ1-4; D not resolved. Germline V gene data show CDR1 as MNHEY and CDR2 as SVGAGI. This CDR3 has 14 residues. Trimming pared 1 base from V and 4 bases from J, leaving 7 bases between. The CDR3 reads CASSYWEGNEKLFF. The CDR3 DNA is TGTGCCAGCAGTTACTGGGAGGGTAATGAAAAACTGTTTTTT.

V is TRBV30 and J is TRBJ2-1; D is possibly TRBD1 (6 bases). V was pared by 2 bases and J by 10 bases, with 12 bases between. The CDR3 is 12 amino acids. Per the germline V gene, CDR1 is GTSNPN and CDR2 is SVGIG (reference sequence). CDR3 DNA sequence: TGTGCCTGGAGTTCAGGGGTGGGCGAGCAGTTCTTC. This codes for CAWSSGVGEQFF.

CDR3 amino acids: CASSYFGGTSYEQYF. The CDR3 DNA reads as TGTGCCAGCAGCTATTTCGGCGGGACCTCCTACGAGCAGTACTTC. This chain links TRBV7-2 with TRBJ2-7, with D tentatively TRBD2 (6 bases). Germline V gene lookup returns CDR1 SGHTA and CDR2 FQGNSA. This CDR3 comprises 15 residues. V shed 4 bases and J shed 0 bases, with 13 bases lying between them.

The CDR3: CASSSGLAGAVGELFF. For the CDR3, the DNA is TGTGCCAGCAGTTCCGGACTAGCGGGAGCGGTCGGGGAGCTGTTTTTT. The genes are TRBV27 and TRBJ2-2, with TRBD2 matching 13 bases. Per the germline V gene, CDR1 is MNHEY and CDR2 is SMNVEV (reference sequence). V gave up 4 bases and J gave up 7 bases; unmatched junction bases: 6. This CDR3 has 16 amino acids.

The chain links TRBV6-1 to TRBJ2-7; D is ambiguous. V was shortened by 5 bases and J by 6 bases, with 8 bases between the two germline ends. CDR3 length: 11 amino acids. CDR1 is MNHNS, CDR2 SASEGT, per germline. DNA of the CDR3: TGTGCCAGCAGTTACAGTCTCGAGCAGTACTTC. Amino acids: CASSYSLEQYF.

J is TRBJ2-7 and V is TRBV28, with D maybe TRBD1 (5 bases). The CDR3 loop spans 16 amino acids. CDR1 is MDHEN, CDR2 SYDVKM, per germline. The V and J ends lost 7 bases and 2 bases respectively, with 21 bases between them. The chain's CDR3 is CASTLIRQGSPYEQYF. The CDR3, as DNA: TGTGCCAGCACCCTAATTCGGCAGGGATCCCCCTACGAGCAGTACTTC.

The chain combines TRBV4-1 with TRBJ2-1; weak D call: TRBD2 (6 bases). The CDR3 extends over 14 amino acids. V shed 3 bases and J shed 4 bases, with 10 bases lying between them. Germline loops: CDR1 MGHRA, CDR2 YSYEKL. CDR3 coding DNA: TGCGCCAGCAGCCAGCGGGGCATTTACAATGAGCAGTTCTTC. Protein sequence: CASSQRGIYNEQFF.

The chain carries TRBV11-2 and TRBJ1-3; the D gene is possibly TRBD1 (5 bases). Germline V gene sequence: CDR1 SGHAT, CDR2 FQNNGV. With 5 bases removed from V and 6 bases from J, the gap between germline ends came to 23 bases. CDR3 length: 17 amino acids. CDR3 in DNA: TGTGCCAGCAGCAGGGTGGGCTTACAGGCCGGGGAAAACACCATATATTTT. Its translation: CASSRVGLQAGENTIYF.

Turning to this clone: The same CDR3 also results from other DNA sequences found in this sample. The J gene is TRBJ1-5, the V gene TRBV19; TRBD1 matches at 8 bases. V shed 5 bases and J 4 bases; nucleotides not matched to a gene: 4. The CDR3 extends over 14 amino acids. Looked up from germline, CDR1 is LNHDA and CDR2 is SQIVND (reference sequence). The CDR3 is CASSSDRDNQPQHF. CDR3 nucleotides: TGTGCCAGTAGTTCGGACAGGGATAATCAGCCCCAGCATTTT.

This clone was recorded only once. The rearrangement links TRBV5-1 to TRBJ2-5; D gene uncertain. Germline loops: CDR1 SGHRS, CDR2 YFSETQ. This CDR3 comprises 11 residues. With 2 bases removed from V and 5 bases from J, the gap between germline ends came to 4 bases. CDR3 protein: CASSFRETQYF. DNA of the CDR3: TGCGCCAGCAGCTTCAGGGAGACCCAGTACTTC.